The clone carrying this T cell receptor beta chain was seen many times. Its antigen remains unidentified. Unsorted libraries were prepared from 2 million PBMCs held at -80 C. Every sequencing run produced over 160 million TCR-beta sequences that came from 15-18 subjects. TCRdb re-derived calls from the 5' RACE reads in MiXCR, one entry per CDR3 protein. The sample records approximately 86,000 distinct CDR3 sequences, 2.6% being singletons. The data stem from a study of neurological immune-mediated disorders. The overall study: Secondary progressive cases numbered 3 among the roughly 34 multiple sclerosis patients, while the other 31 were relapsing-remitting. Findings and caveats of the study: Phylogenetic grouping assigned the repertoires of 18 of 34 multiple sclerosis patients to a single cluster of related CDR3 sequences. This cluster may be a repertoire-level signature.

This receptor was identified in a woman in her twenties or thirties with multiple sclerosis. What was sequenced was PBMCs.

The CDR3: CSALDGRGETQYF. For the CDR3, the DNA is TGCAGTGCTCTGGACGGCCGGGGGGAGACCCAGTACTTC. This chain connects TRBV20-1 to TRBJ2-5; D is possibly TRBD2 (6 bases). The CDR3 sequence is 13 residues long. V dropped 5 bases and J dropped 5 bases, with 15 bases sitting between them. Germline loops: CDR1 DFQATT, CDR2 SNEGSKA (reference sequence).